What follows are 28 T cell receptor beta chains derived from one specimen sequenced in a study of spatial heterogeneity in lung cancer. TCRdb re-called the 5' RACE reads with MiXCR, one entry per CDR3 protein. The table includes tens of thousands of distinct CDR3 sequences, 6% to 8.5% detected once. Time point denoted: blood at routine non-recurrence follow-up after resection. In each case, whole RNA from tumor, nontumor lung or frozen PBMC was sequenced unsorted. Sequencing used PBMCs, obtained at follow-up. All receptors come from a female donor with early-stage non-small cell lung cancer.

This clonotype was detected many times. The chain couples TRBV7-9 to TRBJ2-2; D is ambiguous. Looked up from germline, CDR1 is SEHNR and CDR2 is FQNEAQ (reference sequence). The V gene lost 2 bases and the J gene lost 5 bases, with 6 bases spanning the gap. The CDR3 has 13 residues. The CDR3 region is CASSLLETGELFF. DNA of the CDR3: TGTGCCAGCAGCTTACTAGAAACCGGGGAGCTGTTTTTT.

This clonotype was recorded many times. V and J are TRBV10-1 and TRBJ2-3; D unclear. Per the germline V gene, CDR1 is WNHNN and CDR2 is SYGVQD (reference sequence). V was cut by 4 bases and J by 2 bases, with 7 bases left in between. The CDR3 totals 13 residues. The DNA for the CDR3 is TGCGCCAGCAGTGCAATACTCACAGATACGCAGTATTTT. This translates into CASSAILTDTQYF.

Ten or more counts support this clonotype. The chain has TRBV20-1 and TRBJ2-5; no firm D call. Germline CDR1 and CDR2: DFQATT and SNEGSKA (reference sequence). The CDR3 is 13 amino acids. V dropped 4 bases and J dropped 0 bases, with 9 bases sitting between them. This CDR3 reads CSAKTWYQETQYF. CDR3 coding DNA: TGCAGTGCTAAAACATGGTACCAAGAGACCCAGTACTTC.

The table lists this clonotype with a few counts. V gene TRBV2 combines with J gene TRBJ1-2; no clear D. This CDR3 comprises 15 residues. The germline V gene has CDR1 SNHLY and CDR2 FYNNEI. The V end lost 4 bases, the J end lost 4 bases, and 16 bases lay between the germline ends. The CDR3 bases are TGTGCCAGCAGTGTTAATAAGGGAGGAAGCTATGGCTACACCTTC. Protein: CASSVNKGGSYGYTF.

The rearrangement uses TRBV11-2 and TRBJ2-3; D is perhaps TRBD1 (5 bases). The CDR3 is made up of 14 amino acids. Trimming stripped 1 base from V and 2 bases from J, with 7 bases between. CDR1 is SGHAT, CDR2 FQNNGV, per germline. CDR3 sequence: CASSLGTHTDTQYF. The CDR3, as DNA: TGTGCCAGCAGCTTAGGGACACACACAGATACGCAGTATTTT. The whole variable domain, remainder taken from reference TRBV11-2 and TRBJ2-3, is EAGVAQSPRYKIIEKRQSVAFWCNPISGHATLYWYQQILGQGPKLLIQFQNNGVVDDSQLPKDRFSAERLKGVDSTLKIQPAKLEDSAVYLCASSLGTHTDTQYFGPGTRLTVL.

This clonotype showed up many times. The J gene is TRBJ2-2, the V gene TRBV7-2, with no clear D. CDR3 length: 15 amino acids. Trimming took 5 bases from V and 1 from J, leaving 11 bases between them. CDR1 is SGHTA and CDR2 is FQGNSA in the germline V gene. The CDR3 spells CASSMRPRNTGELFF. CDR3 nucleotide sequence: TGTGCCAGCAGCATGAGACCCAGGAACACCGGGGAGCTGTTTTTT.

This clonotype was observed many times. The chain joins TRBV6-2 or TRBV6-3 to TRBJ2-3; D gene ambiguous. The CDR3 loop spans 12 amino acids. Per the germline V gene, CDR1 is MNHEY and CDR2 is SVGEGT. V lost 6 bases, J lost 6 bases, and 10 bases lay in between. CDR3 sequence reads: CASRQRVDTQYF. As DNA, the CDR3 is TGTGCCAGCAGACAGCGAGTCGATACGCAGTATTTT.

This clonotype was recorded many times. The V gene is TRBV11-2, the J gene TRBJ1-4, with D tentatively TRBD1 (6 bases). V lost 6 bases, J lost 3 bases, and 14 bases lay in between. The CDR3 runs 15 residues. Per germline, CDR1 SGHAT and CDR2 FQNNGV. CDR3 protein: CASRGGESSNEKLFF. CDR3 DNA: TGTGCCAGCAGAGGGGGGGAGTCCTCTAATGAAAAACTGTTTTTT.

This chain links TRBV2 with TRBJ1-2; the D is unclear. The V gene's germline CDR1 is SNHLY and CDR2 FYNNEI. This CDR3 contains 15 residues. The V end was cut by 2 bases, the J end by 4 bases, with 14 bases between. The CDR3 loop reads CASSERPLVGYGYTF. As DNA, the CDR3 is TGTGCCAGCAGTGAAAGACCCCTAGTTGGCTATGGCTACACCTTC.

In its sample, this clonotype was seen many times. The V and J genes are TRBV2 and TRBJ2-1, with D tentatively TRBD1 (5 bases). The CDR3 spans 16 residues. From germline, CDR1 is SNHLY and CDR2 FYNNEI. V lost 1 base, J lost 0 bases, and 10 bases lay in between. CDR3 sequence reads: CASSEEGARSYNEQFF. The CDR3 bases are TGTGCCAGCAGTGAAGAAGGGGCCCGCTCCTACAATGAGCAGTTCTTC.

This clonotype was recorded at least ten times. The J gene is TRBJ2-5, the V gene TRBV18; D is ambiguous. This CDR3 region has 12 residues. From germline, CDR1 is KGHSH and CDR2 LQKENI. Trimming took off 1 base at V and 5 bases at J, with 5 bases between the two ends. CDR3 loop: CASSPLLETQYF. CDR3 nucleotide sequence: TGTGCCAGCTCACCACTTTTGGAGACCCAGTACTTC.

This clonotype was seen repeatedly, ten times or more. The CDR3 bases are TGTGCCAGCAGCTCGACAGGGCAGAGCCATAATTCACCCCTCCACTTT. Translated, it gives CASSSTGQSHNSPLHF. The chain uses TRBV7-9 and TRBJ1-6; 7 positions agree with TRBD1. CDR3 length: 16 amino acids. Trimming removed 4 bases from V and 5 bases from J; junction bases left unmatched: 8. Germline lookup yields CDR1 SEHNR and CDR2 FQNEAQ (reference sequence).

The chain recombines TRBV27 with TRBJ1-2; TRBD1 aligns across 8 bases. The CDR3 length is 16 residues. Germline V gene sequence: CDR1 MNHEY, CDR2 SMNVEV (reference sequence). Unmatched junction bases numbered 14, after V lost 3 bases and J lost 8 bases. The CDR3 sequence is CASSFNTGTGVVGYTF. CDR3 DNA: TGTGCCAGCAGTTTTAATACCGGGACAGGTGTTGTAGGCTACACCTTC.

This clonotype was seen repeatedly, ten times or more. The chain recombines TRBV7-2 with TRBJ1-3; D might be TRBD1 (5 bases). V shed 1 base and J shed 4 bases, with 17 bases lying between them. The CDR3 consists of 17 residues. Germline values: CDR1 SGHTA, CDR2 FQGNSA. The CDR3 loop reads CASSLGSSPGQGNTIYF. The CDR3 DNA reads TGTGCCAGCAGCTTAGGCTCCTCGCCAGGGCAAGGAAACACCATATATTTT.

This clonotype was detected many times. The CDR3 loop is CASSQEKRGTPANEKLFF. CDR3 coding DNA: TGTGCCAGCAGCCAAGAGAAGAGGGGAACCCCGGCTAATGAAAAACTGTTTTTT. This chain connects TRBV3-1 to TRBJ1-4, with D possibly matching TRBD1 (5 bases). The CDR3 length is 18 residues. With 0 bases removed from V and 3 bases from J, the gap between germline ends came to 17 bases. Germline loops: CDR1 LGHDT, CDR2 YNNKEL (reference sequence).

Only a few counts were recorded for this clonotype. This rearrangement joins TRBV7-7 to TRBJ2-3, with 10 bases lining up with TRBD2. In germline, CDR1 is SSHAT, CDR2 FNYEAQ (reference sequence). V was clipped by 5 bases and J by 5 bases; unmatched bases: 10. The CDR3 spans 16 residues. CDR3 sequence: CASSAASGGFGDTQYF. CDR3 in DNA: TGTGCCAGCAGCGCAGCTAGCGGGGGCTTCGGAGATACGCAGTATTTT.

This clonotype was seen at least ten times. The chain employs TRBV28 and TRBJ1-1, with TRBD1 matching over 12 bases. CDR3 length: 14 residues. The germline V gene has CDR1 MDHEN and CDR2 SYDVKM. Trimming cost V 6 bases and J 4 bases; bases outside gene matches: 3. The CDR3 nucleotides read TGTGCCAGCAGAGGGACAGGGGGCCCCACTGAAGCTTTCTTT. Amino acids: CASRGTGGPTEAFF. Full variable domain (outside the CDR3, taken from reference TRBV28 and TRBJ1-1): DVKVTQSSRYLVKRTGEKVFLECVQDMDHENMFWYRQDPGLGLRLIYFSYDVKMKEKGDIPEGYSVSREKKERFSLILESASTNQTSMYLCASRGTGGPTEAFFGQGTRLTVV.

This clonotype has ten or more counts. The chain joins TRBV2 to TRBJ2-7, with TRBD1 identical over 8 bases. The CDR3 consists of 13 residues. Per germline, CDR1 SNHLY and CDR2 FYNNEI. V lost 8 bases, J lost 5 bases, and 8 bases stayed unmatched. The CDR3 bases are TGTGCCAGCGTCCCGGACAGGGACAACGAGCAGTACTTC. Its protein product is CASVPDRDNEQYF.

This clonotype was found a few times. J is TRBJ2-5 and V is TRBV7-9, with 8 bases matching TRBD1. The V segment lost 3 bases and the J segment 5 bases; nucleotides outside the gene matches: 2. The CDR3 extends over 13 amino acids. Per germline, CDR1 SEHNR and CDR2 FQNEAQ (reference sequence). In DNA form, the CDR3 reads TGTGCCAGCAGCTTTAGGGACAGGGAGACCCAGTACTTC. Its protein product is CASSFRDRETQYF.

The chain has TRBV6-1 and TRBJ2-7; 11 bases fit TRBD1. This CDR3 is 15 amino acids long. CDR1 is MNHNS and CDR2 is SASEGT in the germline V gene. The J segment lost 3 bases and the V segment lost 2 bases, leaving 3 bases of the junction unmatched. The CDR3 nucleotides read TGTGCCAGCAGTGAAAGGGACAGGGGGAACTACGAGCAGTACTTC. Protein sequence: CASSERDRGNYEQYF.

The V and J genes are TRBV4-1 and TRBJ1-1; D perhaps matches TRBD1 (6 bases). Germline lookup yields CDR1 MGHRA and CDR2 YSYEKL. The CDR3 length is 15 residues. With 1 base removed from V and 1 base from J, the gap between germline ends came to 10 bases. The CDR3 coding sequence is TGCGCCAGCAGCCAAGGAGACAGGAGGAACACTGAAGCTTTCTTT. Protein product: CASSQGDRRNTEAFF.

This clonotype came up many times. The V gene is TRBV20-1, the J gene TRBJ1-1; 8 bases align to TRBD1. J gave up 1 base and V 0 bases, and 10 bases lay outside the gene matches. Germline V gene data show CDR1 as DFQATT and CDR2 as SNEGSKA (reference sequence). The CDR3 is 17 amino acids. The CDR3 region is CSARDSTRTGPNTEAFF. The CDR3 DNA sequence: TGCAGTGCTAGAGATTCAACACGGACAGGGCCGAACACTGAAGCTTTCTTT.

The chain uses TRBV9 and TRBJ2-6; D unresolved. CDR3 length equals 17 residues. The germline gives CDR1 SGDLS, CDR2 YYNGEE. The V end was cut by 3 bases, the J end by 0 bases, with 13 bases between. The CDR3 loop is CASSAPPGSSGANVLTF. The CDR3 DNA is TGTGCCAGCAGCGCCCCGCCGGGCTCCTCTGGGGCCAACGTCCTGACTTTC.

This clonotype was recorded many times. V usage is TRBV6-5 and J usage is TRBJ2-7; no firm D call. The CDR3 length is 14 residues. V lost 6 bases and J 3 bases, leaving 15 bases between the germline ends. Germline V gene lookup returns CDR1 MNHEY and CDR2 SVGAGI. CDR3 region: CASSLTLNNYEQYF. The CDR3 region has the DNA TGTGCCAGCAGCCTCACGCTCAACAACTACGAGCAGTACTTC.

Many counts were recorded for this clonotype. The rearrangement joins TRBV29-1 to TRBJ2-1; the match to TRBD2 covers 9 bases. This CDR3 region has 15 residues. CDR1 and CDR2 from the germline V gene are SQVTM and ANQGSEA. After removal of 6 bases from V and 2 bases from J, the junction contained 8 bases not matched to a gene. The CDR3 bases are TGCAGCGTCCCGACTAGCGGAGGTCCCTACAATGAGCAGTTCTTC. It codes for CSVPTSGGPYNEQFF.

This clonotype was found many times. The chain combines TRBV9 with TRBJ1-1; 8 nucleotides agree with TRBD1. The germline gives CDR1 SGDLS, CDR2 YYNGEE. The CDR3 contains 15 residues. Trimming cost V 3 bases and J 0 bases; bases outside gene matches: 4. CDR3 nucleotide sequence: TGTGCCAGCAGCGGGGGACAGGTTATGAACACTGAAGCTTTCTTT. It codes for CASSGGQVMNTEAFF.

This clonotype has ten or more counts. The chain is built from TRBV28 and TRBJ2-7; unclear D gene. CDR1 is MDHEN, CDR2 SYDVKM, per germline. CDR3 size: 12 residues. V was cut by 2 bases and J by 2 bases, with 4 bases left in between. DNA for the CDR3: TGTGCCAGCAGTTTAAACCCCTACGAGCAGTACTTC. Protein: CASSLNPYEQYF.

This chain uses TRBV4-1 with TRBJ1-5; TRBD1 might be the D (5 bases). Germline CDR1 reads MGHRA; CDR2 reads YSYEKL. CDR3 length: 13 residues. V was shortened by 4 bases and J by 5 bases, with 9 bases between the two germline ends. In DNA, the CDR3 is TGCGCCAGCAGCCCCCCGGGGGATCAGCCCCAGCATTTT. Its translation is CASSPPGDQPQHF.